These 30 T cell receptor beta chains share one sample of origin, sequenced in a study of T cell clonotyping in hematopoietic cell transplantation. The time point was: recipient sample about 28 days before transplant, after cytoreduction. The assay was immunoSEQ multiplex PCR, and TCRdb's table has in-frame clones only and misses some. The sample records some 29,000 clones, around 80% being singletons. This material consisted of peripheral blood mononuclear cells, taken before stem cell transplant. Every receptor here comes from a woman in her 30s with chronic myeloid leukemia. Some clones in this sample may be carry-over from other donors' samples.

This clone has just a few counts. The chain recombines TRBV19 with TRBJ2-7; TRBD1 aligns across 7 bases. J gave up 3 bases and V 3 bases, and 5 bases lay outside the gene matches. The length of the CDR3 is 14 residues. Germline CDR1 reads LNHDA; CDR2 reads SQIVND (reference sequence). CDR3 sequence: CASSIAGGDYEQYF. CDR3 in DNA: TGTGCCAGTAGTATCGCAGGGGGTGACTACGAGCAGTACTTC.

This chain connects TRBV6-5 to TRBJ2-3; 8 bases align to TRBD2. Looked up from germline, CDR1 is MNHEY and CDR2 is SVGAGI. The trim removed 0 bases at V and 1 base at J, leaving 3 bases unmatched. CDR3 length: 16 amino acids. This CDR3 reads CASSYSRRGGTDTQYF. CDR3 DNA sequence: TGTGCCAGCAGTTACTCGAGGCGGGGGGGCACAGATACGCAGTATTTT.

The V and J genes are TRBV19 and TRBJ2-5; unclear D gene. The germline V and J ends were trimmed by 5 bases and 1 base, with 5 bases remaining between them. Germline values: CDR1 LNHDA, CDR2 SQIVND (reference sequence). This CDR3 spans 12 amino acids. CDR3 region: CASSSFQETQYF. The CDR3 nucleotides are TGTGCCAGTAGTTCGTTCCAAGAGACCCAGTACTTC. The whole variable domain, remainder taken from reference TRBV19 and TRBJ2-5, is DGGITQSPKYLFRKEGQNVTLSCEQNLNHDAMYWYRQDPGQGLRLIYYSQIVNDFQKGDIAEGYSVSREKKESFPLTVTSAQKNPTAFYLCASSSFQETQYFGPGTRLLVL.

DNA for the CDR3: TGTGCCAGTAGTAGTAGGACTAGCGGGGGGCTATCAGATACGCAGTATTTT. This codes for CASSSRTSGGLSDTQYF. This chain uses TRBV19 with TRBJ2-3; 14 positions match TRBD2. The CDR3 runs 17 residues. Germline V gene data show CDR1 as LNHDA and CDR2 as SQIVND (reference sequence). With V trimmed by 4 bases and J by 4 bases, 7 bases remained unmatched.

The chain uses TRBV6-1 and TRBJ1-2, with 7 bases identical to TRBD1. The germline gives CDR1 MNHNS, CDR2 SASEGT. V gave up 3 bases and J gave up 6 bases; unmatched junction bases: 13. The CDR3 has 16 amino acids. The DNA for the CDR3 is TGTGCCAGCAGTGACACGCCCCAGACAGGGCCCGATGGCTACACCTTC. Amino acid sequence: CASSDTPQTGPDGYTF.

This chain uses TRBV6-1 with TRBJ1-2; 11 bases map to TRBD1. The junction had 6 bases not matched to a gene; V was cut back by 4 bases and J by 5 bases. The CDR3 contains 15 residues. Germline-derived CDR1 and CDR2 are MNHNS and SASEGT. Here the CDR3 DNA reads TGTGCCAGCAGTGGAGGACAGGGGGCCCGATATGGCTACACCTTC. It encodes CASSGGQGARYGYTF.

The J gene is TRBJ2-7, the V gene TRBV6-6, with 7 bases that match TRBD1. V was clipped by 4 bases and J by 0 bases; unmatched bases: 3. There are 14 residues in the CDR3. Germline values: CDR1 MNHNY, CDR2 SVGAGI (reference sequence). CDR3 DNA: TGTGCCAGCAGTTTTGGGGACAGCTCCTACGAGCAGTACTTC. Protein: CASSFGDSSYEQYF.

V is TRBV7-6 and J is TRBJ2-3; D perhaps matches TRBD1 (6 bases). This CDR3 contains 15 residues. V lost 3 bases, J lost 5 bases, and 15 bases lay in between. Germline CDR1 is SGHVS and CDR2 is FNYEAQ. In DNA form, the CDR3 reads TGTGCCAGCAGCTTGAATCAGGGGATTATAGATACGCAGTATTTT. Amino acid sequence: CASSLNQGIIDTQYF.

The rearrangement joins TRBV10-3 to TRBJ1-2; TRBD1 matches 9 bases. The germline gives CDR1 ENHRY, CDR2 SYGVKD. Losses at the gene ends were 7 bases for V and 3 bases for J; bases not matched to a gene: 12. CDR3 length equals 16 residues. The CDR3 coding sequence is TGTGCCATCAAGGTAAAGGGACAGGGCGAAGACTATGGCTACACCTTC. Protein: CAIKVKGQGEDYGYTF.

This chain joins TRBV5-6 and TRBJ2-2; no reliable D call. There are 14 residues in the CDR3. Germline V gives CDR1 SGHDT, CDR2 YYEEEE. The V and J ends lost 2 bases and 0 bases respectively, with 5 bases between them. This CDR3 is CASSLYTNTGELFF. The CDR3 DNA sequence: TGTGCCAGCAGCTTATACACGAACACCGGGGAGCTGTTTTTT.

The chain employs TRBV10-3 and TRBJ1-3; D is perhaps TRBD1 (6 bases). Germline assignment: CDR1 ENHRY and CDR2 SYGVKD. This CDR3 has 16 residues. Between the trimmed V and J ends, which lost 1 base and 0 bases, there was a span of 10 bases. The CDR3 loop is CAISEYGRGSGNTIYF. CDR3 nucleotides: TGTGCCATCAGTGAGTATGGCAGGGGCTCTGGAAACACCATATATTTT.

The chain employs TRBV25-1 and TRBJ1-6, with D uncertain. CDR3 length: 14 amino acids. Between the trimmed V and J ends, which lost 6 bases and 6 bases, there was a span of 12 bases. CDR1 is MGHDK and CDR2 is SYGVNS in the germline V gene. CDR3 coding DNA: TGTGCCAGCAGGAAGGCCACGCTTAATTCACCCCTCCACTTT. Its protein is CASRKATLNSPLHF.

This clone was counted a single time. The chain carries TRBV9 and TRBJ2-7; 7 nucleotides align to TRBD1. This CDR3 has 15 amino acids. Germline trimming cut 0 bases from V and 3 bases from J; bases unmatched to any gene: 6. Germline V gene lookup returns CDR1 SGDLS and CDR2 YYNGEE. The CDR3 protein is CASSVGSNRGYEQYF. Here the CDR3 DNA reads TGTGCCAGCAGCGTAGGGTCCAACAGGGGCTACGAGCAGTACTTC.

V usage is TRBV7-8 and J usage is TRBJ1-5, with TRBD1 matching 11 bases. Trimming cost V 5 bases and J 2 bases; bases outside gene matches: 5. The CDR3 runs 16 residues. Per germline, CDR1 SGHVS and CDR2 FQNEAQ. The CDR3 region has the DNA TGTGCCAGCAGCATATCGGGACAGGGGGGCAATCAGCCCCAGCATTTT. Amino acid sequence: CASSISGQGGNQPQHF. The full variable domain, completed using reference TRBV7-8 and TRBJ1-5, is GAGVSQSPRYKVAKRGQDVALRCDPISGHVSLFWYQQALGQGPEFLTYFQNEAQLDKSGLPSDRFFAERPEGSVSTLKIQRTQQEDSAVYLCASSISGQGGNQPQHFGDGTRLSIL.

V and J are TRBV6-6 and TRBJ1-2; the D is unclear. CDR1 and CDR2 (germline): MNHNY, SVGAGI (reference sequence). The CDR3 is made up of 14 amino acids. V was clipped by 5 bases and J by 4 bases, with 14 bases between them. CDR3 region: CASSPHSGGYGYTF. The CDR3 DNA reads TGTGCCAGCAGTCCCCACAGTGGAGGCTATGGCTACACCTTC.

The chain combines TRBV4-1 with TRBJ2-7, with D perhaps assigned TRBD1 or TRBD2 (5 bases each). The CDR3 consists of 15 residues. Trimming took 2 bases from V and 3 from J, leaving 14 bases between them. CDR1 and CDR2 from the germline V gene are MGHRA and YSYEKL. The CDR3 reads CASSQSWDGYYEQYF. CDR3 coding DNA: TGCGCCAGCAGCCAATCCTGGGACGGATACTACGAGCAGTACTTC.

The gene calls are TRBV5-8 and TRBJ2-6, with D perhaps matching TRBD2 (6 bases). The CDR3 runs to 16 residues. CDR1 and CDR2 from the germline V gene are SGHTS and YDEGEE. Trimming shortened V by 5 bases and J by 2 bases, and 14 bases separated the two germline ends. This CDR3 is CASRGGGEAGANVLTF. In DNA form, the CDR3 reads TGTGCCAGCAGAGGTGGCGGGGAAGCTGGGGCCAACGTCCTGACTTTC.

The chain carries TRBV14 and TRBJ1-2; D is possibly TRBD1 (5 bases). The V end was cut by 1 base, the J end by 2 bases, with 11 bases between. Germline CDR1 reads SGHDN; CDR2 reads FVKESK. This CDR3 has 15 amino acids. The CDR3 reads CASSQVGGWNYGYTF. The CDR3 DNA reads TGTGCCAGCAGCCAAGTTGGGGGATGGAACTATGGCTACACCTTC.

The V gene is TRBV11-2, the J gene TRBJ2-3; D gene unclear. Trimming took off 2 bases at V and 4 bases at J, with 4 bases between the two ends. The CDR3 is 12 residues long. Germline-derived CDR1 and CDR2 are SGHAT and FQNNGV. In DNA, the CDR3 is TGTGCCAGCAGCTTATTCGCAGATACGCAGTATTTT. Residues: CASSLFADTQYF. Based on the CDR3 plus reference TRBV11-2 and TRBJ2-3, the full variable domain is EAGVAQSPRYKIIEKRQSVAFWCNPISGHATLYWYQQILGQGPKLLIQFQNNGVVDDSQLPKDRFSAERLKGVDSTLKIQPAKLEDSAVYLCASSLFADTQYFGPGTRLTVL.

The chain is built from TRBV7-2 and TRBJ2-3; no clear D gene. This CDR3 has 13 residues. Germline V gene sequence: CDR1 SGHTA, CDR2 FQGNSA. Trimming took 5 bases from V and 5 from J, leaving 11 bases between them. Here the CDR3 DNA reads TGTGCCAGCAGCGCCAGACCGGGAGATACGCAGTATTTT. Encoded protein: CASSARPGDTQYF.

The chain is built from TRBV2 and TRBJ1-1; D is unresolved. Germline CDR1 and CDR2: SNHLY and FYNNEI. CDR3 size: 11 residues. The ends were cut back, 8 bases at V and 4 bases at J, with 8 bases in the middle. CDR3 sequence reads: CASGVFTEAFF. CDR3 nucleotide sequence: TGTGCCAGCGGGGTTTTCACTGAAGCTTTCTTT.

J is TRBJ2-2 and V is TRBV30; D ambiguous. CDR3 length: 13 amino acids. V dropped 8 bases and J dropped 3 bases, with 13 bases sitting between them. Germline CDR1 reads GTSNPN; CDR2 reads SVGIG (reference sequence). CDR3 sequence reads: CAIPGRHTGELFF. The CDR3 DNA reads as TGTGCCATTCCCGGACGGCACACCGGGGAGCTGTTTTTT.

This chain uses TRBV29-1 with TRBJ1-1, with 7 bases that match TRBD1. The CDR3 length is 13 residues. V lost 5 bases, J lost 6 bases, and 9 bases stayed unmatched. In germline, CDR1 is SQVTM, CDR2 ANQGSEA. The CDR3 region is CSVQTGNFAEAFF. The CDR3 DNA is TGCAGCGTTCAGACAGGGAATTTCGCTGAAGCTTTCTTT.

There are a few counts of this clone. The chain links TRBV4-1 to TRBJ1-2; no clear D. There are 16 residues in the CDR3. V was shortened by 0 bases and J by 2 bases, with 13 bases between the two germline ends. Germline CDR1 reads MGHRA; CDR2 reads YSYEKL. In nucleotides, the CDR3 is TGCGCCAGCAGCCAAGATTCCTCCATGGGGAACTATGGCTACACCTTC. The encoded protein is CASSQDSSMGNYGYTF.

For the CDR3, the DNA is TGTGCCAGCAAGGGACAGGGGGCGTACGAGCAGTACTTC. Translation: CASKGQGAYEQYF. The chain is built from TRBV7-2 and TRBJ2-7, with 12 bases that match TRBD1. CDR1 SGHTA and CDR2 FQGNSA come from the germline V gene. With 7 bases clipped from V and 4 bases from J, the junction kept 2 bases outside the gene matches. The CDR3 sequence is 13 residues long.

The chain joins TRBV4-3 to TRBJ2-7, with unresolved D. This CDR3 comprises 16 residues. Trimming cost V 0 bases and J 0 bases, with 12 bases left between them. From germline, CDR1 is LGHNA and CDR2 YSLEER. In DNA form, the CDR3 reads TGCGCCAGCAGCCAAGATAAGTCCTATAGCTCCTACGAGCAGTACTTC. It codes for CASSQDKSYSSYEQYF.

The chain has TRBV6-1 and TRBJ1-2, with a possible D match to TRBD1 (5 bases). Trimming left V 9 bases short and J 8 bases short, with 22 bases between. CDR1 and CDR2 from the germline V gene are MNHNS and SASEGT. The CDR3 has 14 amino acids. CDR3 DNA sequence: TGTGCCAGTAGCCATACGGGACGACGGTCGGGCTACACCTTC. Protein: CASSHTGRRSGYTF.

V usage is TRBV2 and J usage is TRBJ1-3; D may be TRBD1 (6 bases). The V gene's germline CDR1 is SNHLY and CDR2 FYNNEI. Trimming removed 8 bases at V and 3 bases at J, with 20 bases between. The CDR3 is 16 residues long. The CDR3 nucleotides read TGTGCCAGCGGAAGTACAGGGAAGGCGTTTGGAAACACCATATATTTT. Residues: CASGSTGKAFGNTIYF.

The chain joins TRBV5-6 to TRBJ1-5, with a possible D match to TRBD1 (6 bases). This CDR3 is 14 amino acids long. The V and J ends lost 1 base and 3 bases respectively, with 8 bases between them. Germline values: CDR1 SGHDT, CDR2 YYEEEE. CDR3 DNA: TGTGCCAGCAGCTTGACAGGGTACAATCAGCCCCAGCATTTT. This sequence encodes CASSLTGYNQPQHF.

As to this clone: At one end the junction does not follow the germline gene, possibly because of a read error. The V gene is TRBV7-2, the J gene TRBJ2-7, with 7 bases fitting TRBD1. The CDR3 runs 15 residues. Germline V CDR1 and CDR2: SGHTA, FQGNSA. This CDR3 is CASSSSPTGYYEQYF. The CDR3 nucleotides read TGTGCCAGCAGCTCCTCCCCGACAGGGTACTACGAGCAATACTTC.